The 3 T cell receptor beta chains below come from one sample, sequenced in a study of blood T cell repertoires in COVID-19. The table came from immunoSEQ multiplex PCR; TCRdb's copy has only in-frame clones and leaves some out. Of fewer than 70,000 clones detected, roughly 79% appear once; the ten largest clones hold over 4%. Source material: peripheral blood. All receptors come from a human donor in a cohort sampled during active COVID-19.

This sequence joins TRBV7-2 and TRBJ2-7; D is uncertain. Germline values: CDR1 SGHTA, CDR2 FQGNSA. V was pared by 0 bases and J by 5 bases, with 8 bases between. CDR3 length equals 13 residues. CDR3 in amino acids: CASSLAGFHEQYF. As DNA, the CDR3 is TGTGCCAGCAGCTTAGCCGGGTTCCACGAGCAGTACTTC. The full variable domain, in which reference TRBV7-2 and TRBJ2-7 provide the parts outside the CDR3, is GAGVSQSPSNKVTEKGKDVELRCDPISGHTALYWYRQSLGQGLEFLIYFQGNSAPDKSGLPSDRFSAERTGGSVSTLTIQRTQQEDSAVYLCASSLAGFHEQYFGPGTRLTVT.

The chain links TRBV7-9 to TRBJ2-6, with D possibly matching TRBD1 (6 bases). V lost 3 bases to trimming and J lost 0 bases, with 9 bases between them. This CDR3 spans 16 amino acids. CDR1 is SEHNR, CDR2 FQNEAQ, per germline (reference sequence). CDR3 sequence: CASSLNRVSGANVLTF. The CDR3 region has the DNA TGTGCCAGCAGCTTGAACAGGGTCTCTGGGGCCAACGTCCTGACTTTC.

This clone appeared a few times. The rearrangement uses TRBV7-3 and TRBJ1-1, with D possibly TRBD1 on 5 matching bases. V lost 5 bases and J lost 0, with 10 bases in between. The V gene's germline CDR1 is SGHTA and CDR2 FQGTGA. This CDR3 has 14 residues. CDR3 coding DNA: TGTGCCAGCAGCCAAGACAGCATGAACACTGAAGCTTTCTTT. Translated: CASSQDSMNTEAFF.